These 14 T cell receptor beta chains were sequenced from one sample in a study of blood T cell repertoires in COVID-19. Clones were sequenced by immunoSEQ multiplex PCR, and TCRdb holds only the in-frame ones, with some missing. The table has 70,000 to 80,000 clones, approximately 86% seen once. The specimen sequenced was peripheral blood. The source of these receptors is a human donor in a cohort sampled during active COVID-19.

The V and J genes are TRBV4-3 and TRBJ2-3; 11 nucleotides line up with TRBD2. After removal of 3 bases from V and 3 bases from J, the junction contained 5 bases not matched to a gene. Germline-derived CDR1 and CDR2 are LGHNA and YSLEER. The CDR3 loop spans 16 amino acids. The DNA for the CDR3 is TGCGCCAGCAGCCAGCGCGGGACTAGCGGAACAGATACGCAGTATTTT. As protein: CASSQRGTSGTDTQYF.

This chain links TRBV19 with TRBJ2-5; the D gene is possibly TRBD2 (5 bases). The CDR3 length is 12 residues. The ends were cut back, 5 bases at V and 7 bases at J, with 11 bases in the middle. Per germline, CDR1 LNHDA and CDR2 SQIVND (reference sequence). CDR3 sequence (DNA): TGTGCCAGTAGTCCCCTCGGAGGGACCCAGTACTTC. This gives the protein CASSPLGGTQYF.

This clone appeared a few times. The chain has TRBV10-3 and TRBJ1-3, with D tentatively TRBD1 (5 bases). The CDR3 spans 13 residues. V was pared by 9 bases and J by 1 base, with 10 bases between. Germline CDR1 reads ENHRY; CDR2 reads SYGVKD. The CDR3, as DNA: TGTGCCATTCAGGGTATATCTGGAAACACCATATATTTT. This gives the protein CAIQGISGNTIYF.

V is TRBV5-1 and J is TRBJ2-3; TRBD2 aligns across 7 bases. This CDR3 contains 14 residues. V was pared by 2 bases and J by 3 bases, with 3 bases of the junction left unmatched. Per germline, CDR1 SGHRS and CDR2 YFSETQ. The CDR3 sequence: CASSLAGLTDTQYF. CDR3 in DNA: TGCGCCAGCAGCTTAGCGGGACTGACAGATACGCAGTATTTT. The complete variable domain, with remaining parts taken from reference TRBV5-1 and TRBJ2-3, reads KAGVTQTPRYLIKTRGQQVTLSCSPISGHRSVSWYQQTPGQGLQFLFEYFSETQRNKGNFPGRFSGRQFSNSRSEMNVSTLELGDSALYLCASSLAGLTDTQYFGPGTRLTVL.

CDR3 sequence (DNA): TGTGCCTGGCAGATCGGGACAGAAAATTCACCCCTCCACTTT. Amino acid sequence: CAWQIGTENSPLHF. This sequence joins TRBV30 and TRBJ1-6, with TRBD1 matching over 7 bases. CDR1 and CDR2 (germline): GTSNPN, SVGIG (reference sequence). With V trimmed by 5 bases and J by 7 bases, 8 bases remained unmatched. The CDR3 runs 14 residues. Together with reference TRBV30 and TRBJ1-6, the CDR3 gives the full variable domain: SQTIHQWPATLVQPVGSPLSLECTVEGTSNPNLYWYRQAAGRGLQLLFYSVGIGQISSEVPQNLSASRPQDRQFILSSKKLLLSDSGFYLCAWQIGTENSPLHFGNGTRLTVT.

This clone showed up just a few times. J is TRBJ2-3 and V is TRBV7-3; D not certain. This CDR3 is built from 14 residues. V was shortened by 4 bases and J by 0 bases, with 8 bases between the two germline ends. CDR1 is SGHTA, CDR2 FQGTGA, per germline. In DNA form, the CDR3 reads TGTGCCAGCAGCTCACAGCATAGCACAGATACGCAGTATTTT. Its translation is CASSSQHSTDTQYF.

The chain combines TRBV4-3 with TRBJ2-3; 9 nucleotides align to TRBD2. CDR1 is LGHNA and CDR2 is YSLEER in the germline V gene. J lost 5 bases, V lost 1 base, and 4 bases had no gene match. The CDR3 spans 15 residues. CDR3 loop: CASSQVAGGGDTQYF. CDR3 sequence (DNA): TGCGCCAGCAGCCAAGTTGCGGGGGGGGGAGATACGCAGTATTTT.

The chain links TRBV19 to TRBJ2-1, with 7 nucleotides matching TRBD1. V lost 7 bases and J lost 1; bases outside the gene matches: 7. In germline, CDR1 is LNHDA, CDR2 SQIVND (reference sequence). This CDR3 has 15 residues. Written as DNA, the CDR3 is TGTGCCAGTAACCCTAGACAGGGTTCCTACAATGAGCAGTTCTTC. It specifies CASNPRQGSYNEQFF.

This clone occurred once. This chain links TRBV10-3 with TRBJ2-2; TRBD2 matches 11 bases. The J segment lost 5 bases and the V segment lost 7 bases, leaving 3 bases of the junction unmatched. CDR1 and CDR2 (germline): ENHRY, SYGVKD. CDR3 length: 14 residues. CDR3 sequence: CAITSSGGTGELFF. CDR3 in DNA: TGTGCCATCACCTCTAGCGGGGGGACCGGGGAGCTGTTTTTT.

The V and J genes are TRBV5-5 and TRBJ1-2, with 9 bases matching TRBD1. The length of the CDR3 is 15 residues. Germline V CDR1 and CDR2: SGHKS, YYEKEE (reference sequence). V dropped 3 bases and J dropped 4; count of bases not matched to a gene: 7. The CDR3 here is CASSYTGQGPYGYTF. In DNA form, the CDR3 reads TGTGCCAGCAGCTACACGGGACAGGGACCCTATGGCTACACCTTC.

The chain has TRBV6-6 and TRBJ1-4; 10 bases match TRBD1. The CDR3 totals 16 residues. CDR1 and CDR2 (germline): MNHNY, SVGAGI (reference sequence). V lost 5 bases, J lost 7 bases, and 10 bases stayed unmatched. The CDR3 nucleotides are TGTGCCAGCAGTGGCGGCTGGGACAGGGGTAGTGAAAAACTGTTTTTT. Translation: CASSGGWDRGSEKLFF.

This chain uses TRBV5-1 with TRBJ1-5; 9 positions match TRBD1. V gave up 1 base and J gave up 5 bases; unmatched junction bases: 1. The CDR3 covers 14 residues. Germline loops: CDR1 SGHRS, CDR2 YFSETQ. The chain's CDR3 is CASSLTGGDQPQHF. The CDR3 DNA reads as TGCGCCAGCAGCTTGACAGGGGGCGATCAGCCCCAGCATTTT.

The chain joins TRBV4-2 to TRBJ2-2, with D perhaps matching TRBD1 (7 bases). This CDR3 spans 16 amino acids. Looked up from germline, CDR1 is LGHNA and CDR2 is YNFKEQ. The germline V and J ends were trimmed by 1 base and 5 bases, with 14 bases remaining between them. In nucleotides, the CDR3 is TGTGCCAGCAGCCAAGGGCAGGGGGGAGGAACCGGGGAGCTGTTTTTT. Protein: CASSQGQGGGTGELFF.

The rearrangement links TRBV6-1 to TRBJ1-1, with a weak D call TRBD1 (6 bases). CDR3 size: 14 residues. Trimming shortened V by 2 bases and J by 0 bases, and 7 bases separated the two germline ends. Per germline, CDR1 MNHNS and CDR2 SASEGT. The CDR3 is CASSERGLNTEAFF. CDR3 sequence (DNA): TGTGCCAGCAGTGAAAGGGGGTTGAACACTGAAGCTTTCTTT.